The T cell receptor beta chain under discussion was sequenced for a study of T cell responses to AZD1222 COVID-19 vaccine. Comments on this clone: The antigen remains undetermined.

V dropped 7 bases and J dropped 6 bases, with 12 bases sitting between them. The CDR3 is 12 residues long. Germline V gene data show CDR1 as SQVTM and CDR2 as ANQGSEA. Overall study results and limits: Spike-specific TCR breadth and depth both grew after two AZD1222 doses.

The assay was immunoSEQ multiplex PCR, and TCRdb's table has in-frame clones only and misses some. The table lists roughly 99,000 clones, nearly 90% of them singletons. The material was peripheral blood, obtained 28 days after the second AZD1222 dose. This clonotype was obtained from an adult who received the AZD1222 COVID-19 vaccine. J is TRBJ2-2 and V is TRBV29-1; D may be TRBD2 (6 bases). The CDR3 protein is CSAPGGSGELFF. CDR3 DNA sequence: TGCAGCGCCCCTGGAGGGTCCGGGGAGCTGTTTTTT.